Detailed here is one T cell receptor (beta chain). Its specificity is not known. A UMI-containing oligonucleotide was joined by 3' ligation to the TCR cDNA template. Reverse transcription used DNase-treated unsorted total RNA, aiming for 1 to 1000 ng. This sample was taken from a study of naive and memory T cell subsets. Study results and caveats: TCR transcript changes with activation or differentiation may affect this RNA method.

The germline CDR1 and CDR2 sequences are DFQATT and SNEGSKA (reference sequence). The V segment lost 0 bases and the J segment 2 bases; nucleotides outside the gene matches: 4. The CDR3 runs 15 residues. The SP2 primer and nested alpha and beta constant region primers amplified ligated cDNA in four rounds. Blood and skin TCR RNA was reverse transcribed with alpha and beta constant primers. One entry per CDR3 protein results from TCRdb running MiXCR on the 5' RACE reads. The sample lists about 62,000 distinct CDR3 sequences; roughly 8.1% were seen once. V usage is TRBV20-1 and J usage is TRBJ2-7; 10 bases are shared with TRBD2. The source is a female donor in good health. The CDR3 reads CSARESGGAAYEQYF. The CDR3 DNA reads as TGCAGTGCTAGAGAGAGCGGGGGGGCCGCCTACGAGCAGTACTTC.